This T cell receptor (beta chain) comes out of a study of T cells after posttransplantation cyclophosphamide. The CDR3 sequence is 18 residues long. The V gene end was trimmed by 3 bases and the J gene end by 4 bases; junction bases not matched to a gene: 9. Germline loops: CDR1 SGHVT, CDR2 SQSDAQ. Controls had myeloablative marrow grafts with methotrexate and calcineurin inhibitor, sampled at 1 year. Assay: immunoSEQ multiplex PCR; the TCRdb copy retains only in-frame clones and omits some. The table has 15,000 to 20,000 clones, 85% seen once; the top ten hold about 29%. This sequence joins TRBV7-4 and TRBJ2-7, with TRBD2 matching over 16 bases. The sequenced sample was PBMCs, obtained after allogeneic stem cell transplant with calcineurin inhibitor and methotrexate. The clonotype was recovered from a female patient aged 18-30 years who received an allogeneic stem cell transplant from an unrelated donor, was CMV-positive, and had acute and chronic GVHD. Some T cells here may be from the graft donor. The CDR3 DNA sequence: TGTGCCAGCAGCTTCGCCGGGACTAGCGGGAGGGCGAGTTACGAGCAGTACTTC. It is translated as CASSFAGTSGRASYEQYF.